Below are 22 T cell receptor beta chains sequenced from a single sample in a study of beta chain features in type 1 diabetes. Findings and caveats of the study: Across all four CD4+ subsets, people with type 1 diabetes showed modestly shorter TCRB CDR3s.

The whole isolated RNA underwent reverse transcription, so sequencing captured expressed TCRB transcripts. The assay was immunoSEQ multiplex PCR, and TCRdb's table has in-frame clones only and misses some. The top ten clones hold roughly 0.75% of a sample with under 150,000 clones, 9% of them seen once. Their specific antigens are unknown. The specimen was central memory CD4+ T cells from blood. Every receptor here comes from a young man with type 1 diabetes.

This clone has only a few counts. The CDR3 coding sequence is TGTGCCACCAGCAGGGCTGGGGGCACCTACGAGCAGTACTTC. It codes for CATSRAGGTYEQYF. The V gene is TRBV15, the J gene TRBJ2-7; TRBD1 is a possible D gene (6 bases). Trimming stripped 3 bases from V and 2 bases from J, with 11 bases between. The CDR3 is made up of 14 amino acids. Germline CDR1 LNHNV, CDR2 YYDKDF (reference sequence).

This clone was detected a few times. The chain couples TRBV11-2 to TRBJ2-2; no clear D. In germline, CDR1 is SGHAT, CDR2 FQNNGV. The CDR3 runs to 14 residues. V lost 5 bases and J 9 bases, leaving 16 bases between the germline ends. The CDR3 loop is CASSPISGARELFF. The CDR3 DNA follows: TGTGCCAGCAGCCCGATCTCAGGCGCCAGGGAGCTGTTTTTT.

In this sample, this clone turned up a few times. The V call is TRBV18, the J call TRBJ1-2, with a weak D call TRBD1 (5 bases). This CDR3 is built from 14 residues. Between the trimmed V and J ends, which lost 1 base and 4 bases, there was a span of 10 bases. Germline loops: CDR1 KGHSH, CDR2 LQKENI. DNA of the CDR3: TGTGCCAGCTCACCACGCGACAGTATCTATGGCTACACCTTC. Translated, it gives CASSPRDSIYGYTF.

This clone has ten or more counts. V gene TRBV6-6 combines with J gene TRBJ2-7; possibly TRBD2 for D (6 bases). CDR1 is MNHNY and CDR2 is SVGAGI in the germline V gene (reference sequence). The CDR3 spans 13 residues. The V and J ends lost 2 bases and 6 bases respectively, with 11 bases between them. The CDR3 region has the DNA TGTGCCAGCAGTTACGGACTACCGGGCGAGCAGTACTTC. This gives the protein CASSYGLPGEQYF.

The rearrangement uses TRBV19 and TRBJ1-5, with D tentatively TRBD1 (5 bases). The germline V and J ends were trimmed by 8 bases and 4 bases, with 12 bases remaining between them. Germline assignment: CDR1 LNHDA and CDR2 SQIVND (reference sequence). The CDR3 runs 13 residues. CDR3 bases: TGTGCCAGTGCGACCGGGGGGAATCAGCCCCAGCATTTT. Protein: CASATGGNQPQHF.

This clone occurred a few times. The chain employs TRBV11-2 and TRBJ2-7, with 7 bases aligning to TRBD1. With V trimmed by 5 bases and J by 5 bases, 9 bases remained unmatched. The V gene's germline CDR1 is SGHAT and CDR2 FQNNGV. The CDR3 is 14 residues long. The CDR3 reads CASSLTGNFDEQYF. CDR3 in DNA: TGTGCCAGCAGCCTGACAGGGAATTTCGACGAGCAGTACTTC. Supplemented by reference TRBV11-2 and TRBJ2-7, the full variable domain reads EAGVAQSPRYKIIEKRQSVAFWCNPISGHATLYWYQQILGQGPKLLIQFQNNGVVDDSQLPKDRFSAERLKGVDSTLKIQPAKLEDSAVYLCASSLTGNFDEQYFGPGTRLTVT.

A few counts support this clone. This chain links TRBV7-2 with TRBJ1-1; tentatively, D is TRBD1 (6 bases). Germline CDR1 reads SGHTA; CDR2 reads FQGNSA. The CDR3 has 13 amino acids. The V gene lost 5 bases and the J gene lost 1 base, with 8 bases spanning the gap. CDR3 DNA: TGTGCCAGCAGCGGACAGCCGAACACTGAAGCTTTCTTT. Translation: CASSGQPNTEAFF.

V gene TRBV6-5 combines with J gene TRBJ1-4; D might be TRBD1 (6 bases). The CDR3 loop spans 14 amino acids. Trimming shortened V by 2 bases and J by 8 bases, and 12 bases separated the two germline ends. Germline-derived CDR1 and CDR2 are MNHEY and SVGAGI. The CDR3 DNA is TGTGCCAGCAGTTACACCGACGACAGGGAAAAACTGTTTTTT. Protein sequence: CASSYTDDREKLFF.

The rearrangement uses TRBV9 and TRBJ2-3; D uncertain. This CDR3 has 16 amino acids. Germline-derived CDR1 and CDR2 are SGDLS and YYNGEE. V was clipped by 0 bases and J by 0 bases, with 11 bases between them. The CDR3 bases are TGTGCCAGCAGCGTAGATCCGGGTAGAAGCACAGATACGCAGTATTTT. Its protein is CASSVDPGRSTDTQYF.

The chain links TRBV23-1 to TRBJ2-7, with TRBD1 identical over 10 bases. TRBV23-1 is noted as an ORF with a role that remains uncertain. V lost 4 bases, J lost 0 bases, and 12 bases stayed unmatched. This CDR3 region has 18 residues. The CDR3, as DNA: TGCGCCAGCAGTCTTCCGGGACAGGGGCATCTCAGCTCCTACGAGCAGTACTTC. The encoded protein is CASSLPGQGHLSSYEQYF.

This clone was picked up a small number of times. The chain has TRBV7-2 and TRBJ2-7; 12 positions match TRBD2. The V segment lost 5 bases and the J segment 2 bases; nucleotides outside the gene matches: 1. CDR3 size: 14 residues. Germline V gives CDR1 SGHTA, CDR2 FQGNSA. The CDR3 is CASSRTSGTYEQYF. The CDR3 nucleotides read TGTGCCAGCAGCCGGACTAGCGGGACCTACGAGCAGTACTTC.

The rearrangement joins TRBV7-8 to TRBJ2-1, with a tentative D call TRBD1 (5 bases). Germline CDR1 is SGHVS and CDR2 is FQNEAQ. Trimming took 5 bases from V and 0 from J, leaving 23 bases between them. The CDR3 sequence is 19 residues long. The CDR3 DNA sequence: TGTGCCAGCAGCCCCTATCTAGATCTCCCTCAGGGCTCCTACAATGAGCAGTTCTTC. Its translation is CASSPYLDLPQGSYNEQFF.

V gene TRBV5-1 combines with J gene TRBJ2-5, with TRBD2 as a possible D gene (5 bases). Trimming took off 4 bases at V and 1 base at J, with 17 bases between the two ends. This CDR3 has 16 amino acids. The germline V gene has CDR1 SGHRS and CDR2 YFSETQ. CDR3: CASSPLLAGIQETQYF. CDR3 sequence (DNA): TGCGCCAGCAGCCCCCTGTTAGCCGGGATCCAAGAGACCCAGTACTTC.

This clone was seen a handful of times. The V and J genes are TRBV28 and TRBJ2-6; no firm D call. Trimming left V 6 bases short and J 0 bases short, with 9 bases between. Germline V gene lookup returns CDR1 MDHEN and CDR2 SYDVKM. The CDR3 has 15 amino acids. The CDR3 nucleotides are TGTGCCAGCAGCCTTCTCTCCTCTGGGGCCAACGTCCTGACTTTC. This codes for CASSLLSSGANVLTF. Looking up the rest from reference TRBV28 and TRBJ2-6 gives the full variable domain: DVKVTQSSRYLVKRTGEKVFLECVQDMDHENMFWYRQDPGLGLRLIYFSYDVKMKEKGDIPEGYSVSREKKERFSLILESASTNQTSMYLCASSLLSSGANVLTFGAGSRLTVL.

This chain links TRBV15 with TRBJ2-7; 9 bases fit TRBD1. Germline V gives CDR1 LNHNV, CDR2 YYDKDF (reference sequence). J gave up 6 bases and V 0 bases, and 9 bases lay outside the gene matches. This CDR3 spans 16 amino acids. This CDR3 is CATSRDLPDRGAEQYF. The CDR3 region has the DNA TGTGCCACCAGCAGAGACCTACCGGACAGGGGCGCCGAGCAGTACTTC.

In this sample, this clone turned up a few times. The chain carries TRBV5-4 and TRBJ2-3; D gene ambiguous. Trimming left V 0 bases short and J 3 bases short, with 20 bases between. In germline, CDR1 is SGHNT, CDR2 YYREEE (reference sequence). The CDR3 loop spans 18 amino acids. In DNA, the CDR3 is TGTGCCAGCAGCTTGGACGTTCTGGCCTCGTCCGGGACAGATACGCAGTATTTT. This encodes CASSLDVLASSGTDTQYF.

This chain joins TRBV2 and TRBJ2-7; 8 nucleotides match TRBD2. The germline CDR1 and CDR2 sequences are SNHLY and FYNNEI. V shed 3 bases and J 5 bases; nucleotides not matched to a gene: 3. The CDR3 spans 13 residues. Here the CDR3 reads CASSDLAGNEQYF. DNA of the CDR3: TGTGCCAGCAGTGACCTAGCGGGCAACGAGCAGTACTTC.

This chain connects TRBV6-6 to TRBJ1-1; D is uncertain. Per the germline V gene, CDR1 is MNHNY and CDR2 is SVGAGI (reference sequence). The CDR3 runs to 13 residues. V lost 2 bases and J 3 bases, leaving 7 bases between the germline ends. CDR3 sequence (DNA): TGTGCCAGCAGTTACGAGGGTGACACTGAAGCTTTCTTT. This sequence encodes CASSYEGDTEAFF.

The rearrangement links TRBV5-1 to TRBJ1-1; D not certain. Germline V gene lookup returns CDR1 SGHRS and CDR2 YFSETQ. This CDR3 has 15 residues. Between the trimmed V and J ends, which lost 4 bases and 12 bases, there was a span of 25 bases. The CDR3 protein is CASSGAEGVDVETFF. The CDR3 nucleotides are TGCGCCAGCAGCGGAGCGGAGGGTGTGGATGTGGAAACTTTCTTT.

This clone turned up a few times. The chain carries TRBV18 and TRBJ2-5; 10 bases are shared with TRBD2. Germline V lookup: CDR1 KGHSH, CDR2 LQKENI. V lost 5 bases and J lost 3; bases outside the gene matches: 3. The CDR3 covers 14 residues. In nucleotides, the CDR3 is TGTGCCAGCTCAGTAGCGGGGGGCGAAGAGACCCAGTACTTC. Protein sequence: CASSVAGGEETQYF. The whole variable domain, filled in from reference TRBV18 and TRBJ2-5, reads NAGVMQNPRHLVRRRGQEARLRCSPMKGHSHVYWYRQLPEEGLKFMVYLQKENIIDESGMPKERFSAEFPKEGPSILRIQQVVRGDSAAYFCASSVAGGEETQYFGPGTRLLVL.

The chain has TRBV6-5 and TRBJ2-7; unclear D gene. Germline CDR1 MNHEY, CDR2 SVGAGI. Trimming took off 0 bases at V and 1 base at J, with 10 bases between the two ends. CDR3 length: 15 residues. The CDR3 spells CASSYSLVGSYEQYF. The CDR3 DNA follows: TGTGCCAGCAGTTACTCGTTGGTCGGTTCCTACGAGCAGTACTTC.

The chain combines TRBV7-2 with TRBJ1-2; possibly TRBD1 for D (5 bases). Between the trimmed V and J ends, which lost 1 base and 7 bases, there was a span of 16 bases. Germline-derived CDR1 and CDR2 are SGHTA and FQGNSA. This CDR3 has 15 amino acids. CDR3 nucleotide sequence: TGTGCCAGCAGCTTAGAGGGGCGGGGTATGGGTGGCTACACCTTC. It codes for CASSLEGRGMGGYTF.